A single sample gave rise to the 15 T cell receptor beta chains below, sequenced in a study of shared T cell receptors in the human thymus. Assay: immunoSEQ multiplex PCR; the TCRdb copy retains only in-frame clones and omits some. This sample has more than 550,000 clones, with about 90% found just once. The data also belong to a second study, concerning human thymus T cells.

Source material: thymocytes. The receptors derive from a boy in the first two years of life with a congenital heart defect.

The genes are TRBV11-3 and TRBJ2-1; TRBD2 aligns across 8 bases. CDR1 and CDR2 (germline): SGHNT, YENEEA. The CDR3 runs 17 residues. Trimming cost V 3 bases and J 8 bases; bases outside gene matches: 15. The CDR3 DNA follows: TGTGCCAGCAGCTTTGGGGGGAACGGGACTAGTTTCTATGAGCAGTTCTTC. Protein: CASSFGGNGTSFYEQFF.

The V gene is TRBV27, the J gene TRBJ1-2; no clear D gene. V lost 3 bases and J lost 3, with 11 bases in between. This CDR3 has 14 residues. Germline V gives CDR1 MNHEY, CDR2 SMNVEV (reference sequence). In nucleotides, the CDR3 is TGTGCCAGCAGTTTTCGACCACTATACTATGGCTACACCTTC. Its translation: CASSFRPLYYGYTF.

V gene TRBV19 combines with J gene TRBJ1-1, with a weak D call TRBD1 (6 bases). V lost 5 bases and J lost 1, with 14 bases in between. CDR1 LNHDA and CDR2 SQIVND come from the germline V gene (reference sequence). CDR3 size: 15 residues. CDR3 loop: CASSHSFRGNTEAFF. In nucleotides, the CDR3 is TGTGCCAGTAGTCACTCTTTCAGGGGGAACACTGAAGCTTTCTTT.

In its sample, this clone was seen once. The genes are TRBV9 and TRBJ2-5; 11 nucleotides agree with TRBD2. Trimming took 3 bases from V and 5 from J; bases not matched to a gene: 9. Looked up from germline, CDR1 is SGDLS and CDR2 is YYNGEE. The CDR3 extends over 16 amino acids. The CDR3: CASSGGTSGMLETQYF. The CDR3 bases are TGTGCCAGCAGCGGAGGGACTAGCGGAATGTTGGAGACCCAGTACTTC.

This chain connects TRBV4-3 to TRBJ2-3, with 10 bases matching TRBD2. The V gene's germline CDR1 is LGHNA and CDR2 YSLEER. CDR3 length: 18 residues. Unmatched junction bases numbered 9, after V lost 2 bases and J lost 1 base. This chain's CDR3 is CASSQSSGSGGCTDTQYF. CDR3 sequence (DNA): TGCGCCAGCAGCCAATCCTCTGGTAGCGGGGGGTGCACAGATACGCAGTATTTT.

This clone was counted a few times. The chain combines TRBV14 with TRBJ2-5; possibly TRBD1 for D (5 bases). This CDR3 has 16 amino acids. Trimming cost V 0 bases and J 3 bases, with 14 bases left between them. Looked up from germline, CDR1 is SGHDN and CDR2 is FVKESK. DNA of the CDR3: TGTGCCAGCAGCCAAGATAGGGGCTACCTAAAAGAGACCCAGTACTTC. It translates to CASSQDRGYLKETQYF.

J is TRBJ2-7 and V is TRBV11-3, with TRBD2 matching over 7 bases. The V segment lost 8 bases and the J segment 3 bases; nucleotides outside the gene matches: 7. This CDR3 is 13 amino acids long. Germline CDR1 reads SGHNT; CDR2 reads YENEEA. CDR3 bases: TGTGCCAGCCTCGAGGGAGGGAACTACGAGCAGTACTTC. Amino acid sequence: CASLEGGNYEQYF.

J is TRBJ2-1 and V is TRBV29-1; TRBD2 matches 13 bases. The V gene's germline CDR1 is SQVTM and CDR2 ANQGSEA. V dropped 6 bases and J dropped 8; count of bases not matched to a gene: 7. The CDR3 consists of 14 residues. CDR3 bases: TGCAGCGTGGGAGGGACTAGCGGGATGTATGAGCAGTTCTTC. It is translated as CSVGGTSGMYEQFF.

CDR3 nucleotide sequence: TGTGCCAGCACCCTAACTCCTGGGACAGGGTATGGCTACACCTTC. Translating it yields CASTLTPGTGYGYTF. The chain couples TRBV27 to TRBJ1-2; 9 bases map to TRBD1. After removal of 7 bases from V and 5 bases from J, the junction contained 11 bases not matched to a gene. Germline-derived CDR1 and CDR2 are MNHEY and SMNVEV (reference sequence). CDR3 size: 15 residues.

V is TRBV28 and J is TRBJ2-3, with a weak D call TRBD2 (6 bases). Trimming pared 5 bases from V and 2 bases from J, leaving 11 bases between. There are 14 residues in the CDR3. Germline V CDR1 and CDR2: MDHEN, SYDVKM. CDR3 coding DNA: TGTGCCAGCAGTCCGGGGACTCCCACAGATACGCAGTATTTT. Translating gives CASSPGTPTDTQYF.

For this clone: Other DNA sequences from this sample encode an identical CDR3 as well. V is TRBV7-9 and J is TRBJ1-6, with 7 bases matching TRBD1. Germline-derived CDR1 and CDR2 are SEHNR and FQNEAQ (reference sequence). The J segment lost 6 bases and the V segment lost 5 bases, leaving 4 bases of the junction unmatched. The CDR3 sequence is 14 residues long. CDR3 loop: CASSLGTVNSPLHF. The CDR3 DNA reads as TGTGCCAGCAGCCTCGGGACAGTTAATTCACCCCTCCACTTT.

The rearrangement links TRBV4-2 to TRBJ1-5; 8 nucleotides line up with TRBD1. Germline V CDR1 and CDR2: LGHNA, YNFKEQ. J was trimmed by 3 bases and V by 6 bases; bases with no gene match: 7. The CDR3 covers 15 residues. The CDR3 reads CASSPRQGINQPQHF. In DNA, the CDR3 is TGTGCCAGCAGTCCTAGACAGGGGATCAATCAGCCCCAGCATTTT.

The rearrangement links TRBV28 to TRBJ2-5; D not certain. The germline V and J ends were trimmed by 2 bases and 5 bases, with 12 bases remaining between them. Germline V gene data show CDR1 as MDHEN and CDR2 as SYDVKM. The CDR3 length is 14 residues. The CDR3 nucleotides read TGTGCCAGCAGTTTAAGAGCTCGTGAGGAGACCCAGTACTTC. Amino acid sequence: CASSLRAREETQYF.

This clone was detected only once. This chain connects TRBV5-1 to TRBJ2-1, with D possibly matching TRBD1 (7 bases). V was trimmed by 0 bases and J by 4 bases, leaving 17 bases between them. This CDR3 is 17 amino acids long. CDR1 is SGHRS and CDR2 is YFSETQ in the germline V gene. CDR3 in amino acids: CASSLEVTGRWYNEQFF. The CDR3 bases are TGCGCCAGCAGCTTGGAGGTGACAGGGAGGTGGTACAATGAGCAGTTCTTC. Variable domain in full (rest from reference TRBV5-1 and TRBJ2-1): KAGVTQTPRYLIKTRGQQVTLSCSPISGHRSVSWYQQTPGQGLQFLFEYFSETQRNKGNFPGRFSGRQFSNSRSEMNVSTLELGDSALYLCASSLEVTGRWYNEQFFGPGTRLTVL.

V is TRBV7-7 and J is TRBJ2-5; D may be TRBD2 (6 bases). CDR1 and CDR2 from the germline V gene are SSHAT and FNYEAQ (reference sequence). The CDR3 has 18 amino acids. V lost 5 bases, J lost 3 bases, and 25 bases lay in between. The CDR3, as DNA: TGTGCCAGCAGCGCACGGGGTGGGAACTCTAGCGAGGAAGAGACCCAGTACTTC. Encoded protein: CASSARGGNSSEEETQYF. The full variable domain, with the rest looked up from reference TRBV7-7 and TRBJ2-5, is GAGVSQSPRYKVTKRGQDVTLRCDPISSHATLYWYQQALGQGPEFLTYFNYEAQPDKSGLPSDRFSAERPEGSISTLTIQRTEQRDSAMYRCASSARGGNSSEEETQYFGPGTRLLVL.